One and the same sample provided the 17 T cell receptor beta chains below, sequenced in a study of cytomegalovirus exposure and HLA in healthy donors. This PCR relied on a set of 60 Vbeta primers and 13 Jbeta primers. TCRdb's copy holds only in-frame clones and misses some; the assay was immunoSEQ multiplex PCR. This sample yields 170,000 or so clones, of which around 77% are seen a single time; approximately 1.8% belongs to the top ten. Specimen: PBMCs. The source of these receptors is a woman aged 25 to 39 in good health and CMV-seronegative.

The genes are TRBV5-1 and TRBJ2-2; 9 bases fit TRBD2. Germline V gives CDR1 SGHRS, CDR2 YFSETQ. The CDR3 is 15 residues long. The ends lost 5 bases at V and 0 bases at J; junction bases unmatched: 2. The CDR3 DNA is TGCGCCAGCAGTTTAGCGGGGGCGAACACCGGGGAGCTGTTTTTT. Residues: CASSLAGANTGELFF.

The chain recombines TRBV29-1 with TRBJ2-7, with 11 bases identical to TRBD2. After removal of 6 bases from V and 5 bases from J, the junction contained 12 bases not matched to a gene. Germline lookup yields CDR1 SQVTM and CDR2 ANQGSEA. This CDR3 has 15 amino acids. The DNA for the CDR3 is TGCAGCGTCTTACTAGCGGGGGTCTATAGTGACGAGCAGTACTTC. This encodes CSVLLAGVYSDEQYF.

The rearrangement uses TRBV7-2 and TRBJ1-2, with unresolved D. The CDR3 spans 15 residues. V lost 1 base to trimming and J lost 0 bases, with 9 bases between them. Germline-derived CDR1 and CDR2 are SGHTA and FQGNSA. The CDR3 region has the DNA TGTGCCAGCAGCTTAGTTACGAGAACTAACTATGGCTACACCTTC. It encodes CASSLVTRTNYGYTF. The entire variable domain, with the rest obtained from reference TRBV7-2 and TRBJ1-2, is as follows: GAGVSQSPSNKVTEKGKDVELRCDPISGHTALYWYRQSLGQGLEFLIYFQGNSAPDKSGLPSDRFSAERTGGSVSTLTIQRTQQEDSAVYLCASSLVTRTNYGYTFGSGTRLTVV.

The chain is built from TRBV9 and TRBJ1-6; a possible D gene is TRBD1 (5 bases). CDR1 and CDR2 (germline): SGDLS, YYNGEE. The V end was cut by 4 bases, the J end by 0 bases, with 11 bases between. CDR3 size: 16 residues. The CDR3 DNA reads as TGTGCCAGCAGCCCAGGGTCGAGCTCCTATAATTCACCCCTCCACTTT. It translates to CASSPGSSSYNSPLHF.

This clone was seen a handful of times. The V gene is TRBV5-6, the J gene TRBJ2-5, with unresolved D. Trimming took 0 bases from V and 5 from J, leaving 8 bases between them. CDR3 length equals 13 residues. Germline assignment: CDR1 SGHDT and CDR2 YYEEEE. CDR3 in amino acids: CASSLELSETQYF. The DNA of the CDR3 is TGTGCCAGCAGCTTGGAGCTATCGGAGACCCAGTACTTC.

The chain recombines TRBV7-9 with TRBJ2-3, with a possible D match to TRBD2 (5 bases). V gave up 1 base and J gave up 8 bases, with 13 bases separating them. CDR3 size: 14 residues. CDR1 and CDR2 (germline): SEHNR, FQNEAQ (reference sequence). The CDR3 nucleotides are TGTGCCAGCAGCTTAGGAGGGCTCGGTACTACGCAGTATTTT. Encoded protein: CASSLGGLGTTQYF.

The chain carries TRBV15 and TRBJ2-7, with a tentative D call TRBD1 (5 bases). From germline, CDR1 is LNHNV and CDR2 YYDKDF (reference sequence). V lost 1 base, J lost 2 bases, and 12 bases lay in between. This CDR3 has 15 residues. The CDR3 DNA reads as TGTGCCACCAGCAGAGCACAGGAAATTCCCTACGAGCAGTACTTC. It translates to CATSRAQEIPYEQYF.

The J gene is TRBJ1-5, the V gene TRBV6-6; unclear D gene. The ends were cut back, 2 bases at V and 4 bases at J, with 3 bases in the middle. Germline V CDR1 and CDR2: MNHNY, SVGAGI (reference sequence). The CDR3 has 12 residues. Written as DNA, the CDR3 is TGTGCCAGCAGTTACCTAAATCAGCCCCAGCATTTT. This encodes CASSYLNQPQHF.

The chain carries TRBV7-6 and TRBJ1-4, with TRBD1 as a possible D gene (5 bases). V lost 1 base to trimming and J lost 5 bases, with 17 bases between them. Germline V gene sequence: CDR1 SGHVS, CDR2 FNYEAQ. The CDR3 covers 17 residues. CDR3 loop: CASSLGWGEADNEKLFF. In DNA, the CDR3 is TGTGCCAGCAGCTTAGGTTGGGGGGAAGCGGACAATGAAAAACTGTTTTTT.

This chain joins TRBV7-9 and TRBJ1-1; the match to TRBD1 covers 10 bases. Germline CDR1 reads SEHNR; CDR2 reads FQNEAQ (reference sequence). V gave up 5 bases and J gave up 5 bases; unmatched junction bases: 2. The CDR3 is made up of 13 amino acids. The DNA of the CDR3 is TGTGCCAGCAGCGCGGACAGGGGGACTGAAGCTTTCTTT. Protein product: CASSADRGTEAFF.

This chain joins TRBV5-1 and TRBJ2-5, with 8 bases fitting TRBD2. Germline CDR1 reads SGHRS; CDR2 reads YFSETQ. The CDR3 extends over 15 amino acids. After removal of 4 bases from V and 0 bases from J, the junction contained 5 bases not matched to a gene. For the CDR3, the DNA is TGCGCCAGCAGCCCGTTACTAGCGGACCAAGAGACCCAGTACTTC. It specifies CASSPLLADQETQYF.

The CDR3 protein is CASSVGIRDITNEQYF. The CDR3 DNA follows: TGTGCCAGCAGTGTTGGGATTCGGGACATCACCAACGAGCAGTACTTC. The chain is built from TRBV6-1 and TRBJ2-7; D is perhaps TRBD1 (6 bases). With 4 bases removed from V and 5 bases from J, the gap between germline ends came to 21 bases. This CDR3 comprises 16 residues. Germline V gene sequence: CDR1 MNHNS, CDR2 SASEGT.

This clone was seen more than once but under ten times. This chain uses TRBV18 with TRBJ1-4; unclear D gene. CDR3 length equals 13 residues. The germline gives CDR1 KGHSH, CDR2 LQKENI. The V end was cut by 6 bases, the J end by 8 bases, with 13 bases between. The chain's CDR3 is CASSQLPLEKLFF. CDR3 bases: TGTGCCAGCTCTCAACTTCCCCTGGAAAAACTGTTTTTT.

The chain has TRBV5-4 and TRBJ2-7, with D possibly TRBD2 on 6 matching bases. Trimming cost V 3 bases and J 2 bases, with 12 bases left between them. This CDR3 contains 14 residues. Germline assignment: CDR1 SGHNT and CDR2 YYREEE (reference sequence). The CDR3 DNA is TGTGCCAGCAGCTCGTCGACTAGACCCTACGAGCAGTACTTC. This gives the protein CASSSSTRPYEQYF.

This clone was counted between two and nine times. The V and J genes are TRBV10-1 and TRBJ1-1, with no clear D. The CDR3 runs to 15 residues. V lost 2 bases and J 1 base, leaving 11 bases between the germline ends. The germline CDR1 and CDR2 sequences are WNHNN and SYGVQD (reference sequence). The CDR3 sequence: CASSENLHSNTEAFF. CDR3 nucleotide sequence: TGCGCCAGCAGTGAGAACCTCCACTCGAACACTGAAGCTTTCTTT.

The chain links TRBV27 to TRBJ2-1, with 7 bases fitting TRBD2. The CDR3 has 12 amino acids. Unmatched junction bases numbered 8, after V lost 10 bases and J lost 8 bases. Per germline, CDR1 MNHEY and CDR2 SMNVEV (reference sequence). The CDR3 nucleotides read TGTGCCACCCTTGGGAGGGCCGATGAGCAGTTCTTC. This translates into CATLGRADEQFF.

The chain uses TRBV4-1 and TRBJ2-1; 10 bases are shared with TRBD2. V shed 2 bases, J shed 4 bases, and the junction held 14 bases outside the gene matches. This CDR3 spans 19 amino acids. The germline V gene encodes CDR1 MGHRA and CDR2 YSYEKL. This CDR3 is CASSQSGGRRTSGYNEQFF. The CDR3 bases are TGCGCCAGCAGCCAATCTGGGGGGCGGAGGACTAGCGGATACAATGAGCAGTTCTTC.